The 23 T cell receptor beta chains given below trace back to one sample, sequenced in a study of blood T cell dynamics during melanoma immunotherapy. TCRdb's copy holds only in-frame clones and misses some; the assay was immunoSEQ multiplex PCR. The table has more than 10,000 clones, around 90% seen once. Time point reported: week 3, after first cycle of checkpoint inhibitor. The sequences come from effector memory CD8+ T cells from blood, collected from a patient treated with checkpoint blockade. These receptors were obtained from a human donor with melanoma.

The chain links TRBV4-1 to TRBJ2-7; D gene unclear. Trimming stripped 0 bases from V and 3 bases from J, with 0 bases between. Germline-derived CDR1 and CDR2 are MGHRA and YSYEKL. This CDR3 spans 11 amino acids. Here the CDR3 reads CASSQDYEQYF. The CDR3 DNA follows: TGCGCCAGCAGCCAAGACTACGAGCAGTACTTC.

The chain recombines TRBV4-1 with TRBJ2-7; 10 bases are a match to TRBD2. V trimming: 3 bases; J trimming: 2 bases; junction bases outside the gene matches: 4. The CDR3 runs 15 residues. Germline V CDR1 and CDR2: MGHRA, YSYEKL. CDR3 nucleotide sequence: TGCGCCAGCAGCCACCTAGCGGGAGACACCTACGAGCAGTACTTC. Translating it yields CASSHLAGDTYEQYF.

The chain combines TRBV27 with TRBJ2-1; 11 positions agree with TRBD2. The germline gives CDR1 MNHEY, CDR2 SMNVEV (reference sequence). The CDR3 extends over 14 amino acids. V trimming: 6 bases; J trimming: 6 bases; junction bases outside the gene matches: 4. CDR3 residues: CASSGTSGSNEQFF. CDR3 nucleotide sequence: TGTGCCAGCAGCGGGACTAGCGGATCCAATGAGCAGTTCTTC.

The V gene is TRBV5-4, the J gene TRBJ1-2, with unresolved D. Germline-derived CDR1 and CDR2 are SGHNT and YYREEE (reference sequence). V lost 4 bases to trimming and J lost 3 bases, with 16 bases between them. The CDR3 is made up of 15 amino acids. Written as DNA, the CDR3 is TGTGCCAGCAGCCCACTCACGGACGGGGACTATGGCTACACCTTC. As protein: CASSPLTDGDYGYTF.

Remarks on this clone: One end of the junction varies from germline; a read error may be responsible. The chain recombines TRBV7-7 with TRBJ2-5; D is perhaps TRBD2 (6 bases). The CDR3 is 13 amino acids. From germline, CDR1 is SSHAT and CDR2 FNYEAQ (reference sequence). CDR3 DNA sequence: TGTGCTAGCAGCCCCCGCAGCGGGGAGACCCAGTACTTC. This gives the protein CASSPRSGETQYF.

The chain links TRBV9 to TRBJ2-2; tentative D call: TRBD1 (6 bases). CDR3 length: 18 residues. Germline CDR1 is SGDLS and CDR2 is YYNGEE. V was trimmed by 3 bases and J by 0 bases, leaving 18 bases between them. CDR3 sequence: CASSAPYRDLTNTGELFF. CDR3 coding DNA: TGTGCCAGCAGCGCGCCTTACAGGGATCTTACGAACACCGGGGAGCTGTTTTTT.

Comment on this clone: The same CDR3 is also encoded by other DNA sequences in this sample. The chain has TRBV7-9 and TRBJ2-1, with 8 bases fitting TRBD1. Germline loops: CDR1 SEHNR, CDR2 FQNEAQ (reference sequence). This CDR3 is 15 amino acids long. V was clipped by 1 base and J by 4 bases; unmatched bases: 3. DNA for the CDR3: TGTGCCAGCAGCTTAGTTCAGGGGGCTTACAATGAGCAGTTCTTC. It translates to CASSLVQGAYNEQFF.

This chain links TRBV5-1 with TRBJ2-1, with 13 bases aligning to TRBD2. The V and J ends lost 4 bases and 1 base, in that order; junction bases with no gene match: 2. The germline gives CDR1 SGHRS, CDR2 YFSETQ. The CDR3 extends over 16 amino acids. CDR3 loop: CASSPGLAGSYNEQFF. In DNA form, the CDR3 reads TGCGCCAGCAGCCCGGGACTAGCGGGGTCCTACAATGAGCAGTTCTTC.

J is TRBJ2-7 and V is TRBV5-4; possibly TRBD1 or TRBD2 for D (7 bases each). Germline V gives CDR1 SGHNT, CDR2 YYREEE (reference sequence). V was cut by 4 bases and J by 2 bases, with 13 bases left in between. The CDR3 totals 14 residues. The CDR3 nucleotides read TGTGCCAGCAGCCTCAGGGGGAGGGCCTACGAGCAGTACTTC. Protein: CASSLRGRAYEQYF. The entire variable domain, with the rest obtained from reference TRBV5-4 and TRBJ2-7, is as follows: ETGVTQSPTHLIKTRGQQVTLRCSSQSGHNTVSWYQQALGQGPQFIFQYYREEENGRGNFPPRFSGLQFPNYSSELNVNALELDDSALYLCASSLRGRAYEQYFGPGTRLTVT.

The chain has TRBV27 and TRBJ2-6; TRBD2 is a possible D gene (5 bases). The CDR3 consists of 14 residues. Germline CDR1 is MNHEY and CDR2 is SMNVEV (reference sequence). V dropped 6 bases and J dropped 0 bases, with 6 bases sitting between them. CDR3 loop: CASSGDSGANVLTF. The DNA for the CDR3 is TGTGCCAGCAGCGGGGACTCTGGGGCCAACGTCCTGACTTTC.

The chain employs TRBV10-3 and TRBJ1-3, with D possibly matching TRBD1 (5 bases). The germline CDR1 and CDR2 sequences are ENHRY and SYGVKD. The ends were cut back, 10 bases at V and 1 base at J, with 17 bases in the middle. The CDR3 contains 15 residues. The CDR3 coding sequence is TGTGCCACCGCCGGCGGGGGTGGGTCTGGAAACACCATATATTTT. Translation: CATAGGGGSGNTIYF.

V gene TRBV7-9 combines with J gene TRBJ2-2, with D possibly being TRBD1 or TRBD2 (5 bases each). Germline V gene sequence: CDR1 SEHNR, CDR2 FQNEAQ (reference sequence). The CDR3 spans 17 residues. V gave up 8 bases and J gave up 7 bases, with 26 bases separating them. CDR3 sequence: CASHGAGDMTDSGELFF. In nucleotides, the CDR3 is TGTGCCAGCCACGGGGCAGGAGACATGACCGATAGCGGGGAGCTGTTTTTT. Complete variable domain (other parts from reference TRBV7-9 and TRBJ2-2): DTGVSQNPRHKITKRGQNVTFRCDPISEHNRLYWYRQTLGQGPEFLTYFQNEAQLEKSRLLSDRFSAERPKGSFSTLEIQRTEQGDSAMYLCASHGAGDMTDSGELFFGEGSRLTVL.

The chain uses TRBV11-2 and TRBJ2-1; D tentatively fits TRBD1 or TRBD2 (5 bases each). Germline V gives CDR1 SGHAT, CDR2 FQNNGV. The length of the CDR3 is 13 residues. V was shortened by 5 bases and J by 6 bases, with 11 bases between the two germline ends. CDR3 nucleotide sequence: TGTGCCAGCAGCCCGGGACCCCTCAATGAGCAGTTCTTC. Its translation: CASSPGPLNEQFF.

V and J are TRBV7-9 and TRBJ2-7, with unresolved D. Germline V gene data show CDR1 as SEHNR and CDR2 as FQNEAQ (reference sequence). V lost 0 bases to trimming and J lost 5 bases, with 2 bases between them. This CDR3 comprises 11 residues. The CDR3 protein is CASSLADEQYF. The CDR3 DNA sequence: TGTGCCAGCAGCTTAGCAGACGAGCAGTACTTC.

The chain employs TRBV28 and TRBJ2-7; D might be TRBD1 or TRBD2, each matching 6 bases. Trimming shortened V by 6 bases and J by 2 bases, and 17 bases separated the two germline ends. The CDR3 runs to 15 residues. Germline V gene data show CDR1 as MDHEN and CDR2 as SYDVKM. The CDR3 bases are TGTGCCAGCAGGGAGGGGCAGGGGCCGGCCTACGAGCAGTACTTC. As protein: CASREGQGPAYEQYF.

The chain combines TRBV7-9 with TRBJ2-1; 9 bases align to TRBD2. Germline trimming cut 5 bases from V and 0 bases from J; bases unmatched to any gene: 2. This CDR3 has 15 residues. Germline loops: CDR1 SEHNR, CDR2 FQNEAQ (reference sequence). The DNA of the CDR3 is TGTGCCAGCAGCATTAGCGGGAGCTCCTACAATGAGCAGTTCTTC. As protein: CASSISGSSYNEQFF.

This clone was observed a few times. CDR3 loop: CASSPGIADEQFF. The CDR3 coding sequence is TGTGCCAGCAGCCCAGGGATAGCAGATGAGCAGTTCTTC. The genes are TRBV7-9 and TRBJ2-1; TRBD1 is a possible D gene (5 bases). This CDR3 comprises 13 residues. V was clipped by 5 bases and J by 8 bases, with 13 bases between them. Per germline, CDR1 SEHNR and CDR2 FQNEAQ (reference sequence).

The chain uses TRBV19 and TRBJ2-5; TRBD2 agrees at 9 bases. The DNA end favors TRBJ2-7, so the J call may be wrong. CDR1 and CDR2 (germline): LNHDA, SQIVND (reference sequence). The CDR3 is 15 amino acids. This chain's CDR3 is CASSISGGRAGEQYF. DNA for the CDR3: TGTGCCAGTAGTATATCTGGCGGGAGGGCCGGCGAGCAGTACTTC.

The CDR3 sequence: CASSQGQGFLDEQYF. CDR3 nucleotides: TGCGCCAGCAGCCAAGGACAGGGGTTCCTCGACGAGCAGTACTTC. The rearrangement links TRBV4-1 to TRBJ2-7; 8 positions match TRBD1. Trimming cost V 1 base and J 5 bases; bases outside gene matches: 7. Germline V gene sequence: CDR1 MGHRA, CDR2 YSYEKL. This CDR3 has 15 residues.

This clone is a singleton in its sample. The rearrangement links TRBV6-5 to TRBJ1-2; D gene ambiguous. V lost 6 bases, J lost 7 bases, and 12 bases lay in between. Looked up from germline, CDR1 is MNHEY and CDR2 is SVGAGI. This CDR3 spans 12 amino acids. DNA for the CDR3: TGTGCCAGCAGGGACTCCCGGGGTGGCTACACCTTC. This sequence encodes CASRDSRGGYTF.

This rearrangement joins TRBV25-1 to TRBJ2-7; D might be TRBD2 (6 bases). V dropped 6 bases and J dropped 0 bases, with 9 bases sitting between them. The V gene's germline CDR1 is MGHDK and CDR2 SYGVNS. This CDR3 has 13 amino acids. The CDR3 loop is CASRGGLSYEQYF. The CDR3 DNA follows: TGTGCCAGCAGGGGGGGTCTCTCCTACGAGCAGTACTTC.

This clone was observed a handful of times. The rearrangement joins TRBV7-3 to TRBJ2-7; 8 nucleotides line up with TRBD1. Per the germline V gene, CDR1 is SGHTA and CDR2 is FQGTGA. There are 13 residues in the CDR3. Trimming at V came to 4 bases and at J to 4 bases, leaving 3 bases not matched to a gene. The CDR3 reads CASSYDRGYEQYF. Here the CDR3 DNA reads TGTGCCAGCAGCTACGACAGGGGTTACGAGCAGTACTTC.

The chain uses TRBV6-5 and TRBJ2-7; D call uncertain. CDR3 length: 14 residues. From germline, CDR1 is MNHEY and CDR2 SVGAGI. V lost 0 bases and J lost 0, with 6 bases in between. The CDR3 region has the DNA TGTGCCAGCAGTTACTCTATGGGCTCCTACGAGCAGTACTTC. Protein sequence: CASSYSMGSYEQYF.